The clone carrying this T cell receptor beta chain has a handful of counts. Antigen: not known. Germline trimming cut 5 bases from V and 6 bases from J; bases unmatched to any gene: 8. Germline V CDR1 and CDR2: SQVTM, ANQGSEA. The CDR3 covers 14 residues. Each CDR3 protein is one row after TCRdb ran MiXCR on the RT-PCR reads. The table shows a few hundred thousand distinct CDR3 sequences, with 14% occurring only once. The data were taken from a study of response to subunit inactivated influenza vaccine. Points from the study as a whole: Each seasonal influenza vaccination recruits few new T cells, the authors suggested.

The chain has TRBV29-1 and TRBJ2-3; 10 bases are a match to TRBD2. The receptor's source is a man aged 50 to 59 who received an inactivated influenza vaccine. Material: PBMCs from blood, obtained 11 to 12 days after vaccination. Here the CDR3 reads CSVRASGRTDTQYF. Written as DNA, the CDR3 is TGCAGCGTTCGAGCTAGCGGGAGAACTGATACGCAGTATTTT.